A selection of T cell receptor beta chains follows, all from one sample in a study of OX40 agonist ivuxolimab in advanced cancers. Generated by immunoSEQ multiplex PCR, the TCRdb table keeps only in-frame clones and is missing some. Of tens of thousands of clones listed, roughly 89% are singletons. The sequencing here drew on CD4+ or CD8+ T cells sorted from blood, taken in a trial of the OX40 agonist ivuxolimab. These receptors were taken from an adult with an advanced solid tumor such as melanoma, head and neck, liver or kidney cancer. CDR3s include the opening cysteine and the closing phenylalanine or tryptophan. The D gene is left open where the match is weak. Size values are once, few and many counts, or a class for expanded clones, and some rows have none.

v_gene: TRBV5-1; abundance: .; d_gene: TRBD1; j_gene: TRBJ1-2; CDR3nt: TGCGCCAGCAGCTTGGAGGGGGCAGAACATGGCTACACCTTC; CDR3aa: CASSLEGAEHGYTF
v_gene: TRBV5-1; abundance: .; d_gene: TRBD1; j_gene: TRBJ2-7; CDR3nt: TGCGCCAGCAGCTTGTGGATGACAGGGGGCATCTCCTACGAGCAGTACTTC; CDR3aa: CASSLWMTGGISYEQYF
v_gene: TRBV19; abundance: .; d_gene: .; j_gene: TRBJ1-2; CDR3nt: TGTGCCAGTAGTCCGCACCGATCACCTAACTATGGCTACACCTTC; CDR3aa: CASSPHRSPNYGYTF
v_gene: TRBV23-1; abundance: .; d_gene: .; j_gene: TRBJ2-7; CDR3nt: TGCGCCAGCAGACAGAGGGGCAGGAGCTTCTACGAGCAGTACTTC; CDR3aa: CASRQRGRSFYEQYF
v_gene: TRBV5-1; abundance: .; d_gene: .; j_gene: TRBJ2-5; CDR3nt: TGCGCCAGCAGCAGGAGGGGGGGGGCTGAGACCCAGTACTTC; CDR3aa: CASSRRGGAETQYF
v_gene: TRBV19; abundance: .; d_gene: .; j_gene: TRBJ2-7; CDR3nt: TGTGCCAGTAGTATACGGGACGGAGGGAGCTACGAGCAGTACTTC; CDR3aa: CASSIRDGGSYEQYF
v_gene: TRBV9; abundance: .; d_gene: TRBD2; j_gene: TRBJ2-7; CDR3nt: TGTGCCAGCAGCCCGGGGGGAGGCCCCGGGAGTTCCTACGAGCAGTACTTC; CDR3aa: CASSPGGGPGSSYEQYF
v_gene: TRBV5-1; abundance: .; d_gene: .; j_gene: TRBJ1-3; CDR3nt: TGCGCCAGCAGCTTGGAGGCTGGAAACACCATATATTTT; CDR3aa: CASSLEAGNTIYF
v_gene: TRBV9; abundance: .; d_gene: .; j_gene: TRBJ1-2; CDR3nt: TGTGCCAGCAGCACCGGGGGGCAGGCTAACTATGGCTACACCTTC; CDR3aa: CASSTGGQANYGYTF
v_gene: TRBV7-3; abundance: .; d_gene: .; j_gene: TRBJ1-1; CDR3nt: TGTGCCAGCAGCGCAGAAGGTGGCACTGAAGCTTTCTTT; CDR3aa: CASSAEGGTEAFF
v_gene: TRBV11-3; abundance: .; d_gene: .; j_gene: TRBJ1-6; CDR3nt: TGTGCCAGCAGCTTAGCCGCGGGATGGCGGATCGTCAATTCACCCCTCCACTTT; CDR3aa: CASSLAAGWRIVNSPLHF
v_gene: TRBV6-5; abundance: .; d_gene: TRBD1; j_gene: TRBJ2-1; CDR3nt: TGTGCCAGCAGTGAGGGACAGGGACAGTTCTTC; CDR3aa: CASSEGQGQFF
v_gene: TRBV30; abundance: once; d_gene: TRBD1; j_gene: TRBJ1-4; CDR3nt: TGTGCCTGGGCCGGGACAGGTCCTTTCGAAAAACTGTTTTTT; CDR3aa: CAWAGTGPFEKLFF
v_gene: TRBV5-4; abundance: .; d_gene: TRBD2; j_gene: TRBJ2-5; CDR3nt: TGTGCCAGCAGCTTGAGCAGCGGGAGGGCCCAAGAGACCCAGTACTTC; CDR3aa: CASSLSSGRAQETQYF
v_gene: TRBV9; abundance: .; d_gene: .; j_gene: TRBJ1-1; CDR3nt: TGTGCCAGCAACGGGCCGCGTATGAACACTGAAGCTTTCTTT; CDR3aa: CASNGPRMNTEAFF
v_gene: TRBV6-1; abundance: .; d_gene: .; j_gene: TRBJ1-1; CDR3nt: TGTGCCAGCAGCCGATCTGGTGAAGCTTTCTTT; CDR3aa: CASSRSGEAFF
v_gene: TRBV7-8; abundance: .; d_gene: TRBD2; j_gene: TRBJ2-7; CDR3nt: TGTGCCAGCAGCCTACTGCCAGCGGGAGTTCGCGAGCAGTACTTC; CDR3aa: CASSLLPAGVREQYF
v_gene: TRBV18; abundance: .; d_gene: .; j_gene: TRBJ2-2; CDR3nt: TGTGCCAGCTCATTCGGGACTCTAAACACCGGGGAGCTGTTTTTT; CDR3aa: CASSFGTLNTGELFF
v_gene: TRBV10-1; abundance: .; d_gene: TRBD2; j_gene: TRBJ2-3; CDR3nt: TGCGCCAGCAGTGAGTATGTGGGAGGGCCCACAGATACGCAGTATTTT; CDR3aa: CASSEYVGGPTDTQYF
v_gene: TRBV5-4; abundance: .; d_gene: .; j_gene: TRBJ1-2; CDR3nt: TGTGCCAGCAGGTCAGGAAGAGGGGGTAACTATGGCTACACCTTC; CDR3aa: CASRSGRGGNYGYTF
v_gene: TRBV6-5; abundance: .; d_gene: TRBD1; j_gene: TRBJ1-2; CDR3nt: TGTGCCAGCAGTTACGAGACAGGGAACTATGGCTACACCTTC; CDR3aa: CASSYETGNYGYTF
v_gene: TRBV7-9; abundance: few; d_gene: .; j_gene: TRBJ1-1; CDR3nt: TGTGCCAGCAGCTTGAGGACCAGGGAACATGAAGCTTTCTTT; CDR3aa: CASSLRTREHEAFF
v_gene: TRBV29-1; abundance: .; d_gene: TRBD1; j_gene: TRBJ2-3; CDR3nt: TGCAGCGTGACAGGGGGCGATACGCAGTATTTT; CDR3aa: CSVTGGDTQYF
v_gene: TRBV27; abundance: .; d_gene: .; j_gene: TRBJ2-3; CDR3nt: TGTGCCAGCAGTTTAGGGCTAGCTCTAGATACGCAGTATTTT; CDR3aa: CASSLGLALDTQYF
v_gene: TRBV5-1; abundance: .; d_gene: .; j_gene: TRBJ2-2; CDR3nt: TGCGCCAGCAGCTTGGGGCTAGCCGGGGTCGGGGAGCTGTTTTTT; CDR3aa: CASSLGLAGVGELFF
v_gene: TRBV7-2; abundance: .; d_gene: .; j_gene: TRBJ1-5; CDR3nt: TGTGCCAGCAGCTCAAAGGGTAGCAATCAGCCCCAGCATTTT; CDR3aa: CASSSKGSNQPQHF
v_gene: TRBV19; abundance: few; d_gene: .; j_gene: TRBJ2-1; CDR3nt: TGTGCCAGTAGTATAGGCCCCATCAGGGGGGTTAAGGTTGAGCAGTTCTTC; CDR3aa: CASSIGPIRGVKVEQFF
v_gene: TRBV28; abundance: .; d_gene: .; j_gene: TRBJ2-2; CDR3nt: TGTGCCAGCAAAAGGCTAGCAGTCAACACCGGGGAGCTGTTTTTT; CDR3aa: CASKRLAVNTGELFF
v_gene: TRBV6-5; abundance: .; d_gene: .; j_gene: TRBJ2-6; CDR3nt: TGTGCCAGCTTAACCTCTGGGGCCAACGTCCTGACTTTC; CDR3aa: CASLTSGANVLTF
v_gene: TRBV2; abundance: .; d_gene: .; j_gene: TRBJ1-4; CDR3nt: TGTGCCAGCAAAATGGGGGTGGCTGAAAAACTGTTTTTT; CDR3aa: CASKMGVAEKLFF
v_gene: TRBV2; abundance: .; d_gene: TRBD2; j_gene: TRBJ2-2; CDR3nt: TGTGCCAGCAGTCAAAGGCGGGGGGACACCGGGGAGCTGTTTTTT; CDR3aa: CASSQRRGDTGELFF
v_gene: TRBV13; abundance: .; d_gene: .; j_gene: TRBJ2-7; CDR3nt: TGTGCCAGCAGCCCCCCCTCTAGCAAGGCGGGAGAGCAGTACTTC; CDR3aa: CASSPPSSKAGEQYF
v_gene: TRBV18; abundance: once; d_gene: TRBD2; j_gene: TRBJ2-7; CDR3nt: TGTGCCAGCTCACCGACCCCCGGGACTAGAGAGGGGCGCGAGCAGTACTTC; CDR3aa: CASSPTPGTREGREQYF
v_gene: TRBV7-7; abundance: .; d_gene: .; j_gene: TRBJ2-2; CDR3nt: TGTGCTAGCAGTCTCACAGGGAACACCGGGGAGCTGTTTTTT; CDR3aa: CASSLTGNTGELFF
v_gene: TRBV10-1; abundance: .; d_gene: .; j_gene: TRBJ2-1; CDR3nt: TGCGCCAGCAGTGAGTCGGTGGGCTACAATGAGCAGTTCTTC; CDR3aa: CASSESVGYNEQFF
v_gene: TRBV5-5; abundance: .; d_gene: TRBD1; j_gene: TRBJ1-2; CDR3nt: TGTGCCAGCAGCTTGGAGGGACAGGGCTTTGGCTACACCTTC; CDR3aa: CASSLEGQGFGYTF
v_gene: TRBV5-4; abundance: .; d_gene: TRBD1; j_gene: TRBJ1-2; CDR3nt: TGTGCCAGCAGCTTGAATGTCCCCGGGACAGGCTATGGCTACACCTTC; CDR3aa: CASSLNVPGTGYGYTF
v_gene: TRBV2; abundance: .; d_gene: TRBD2; j_gene: TRBJ2-3; CDR3nt: TGTGCCAGCAGACCTAGCGGAACTAGCACAGATACGCAGTATTTT; CDR3aa: CASRPSGTSTDTQYF
v_gene: TRBV27; abundance: few; d_gene: .; j_gene: TRBJ1-2; CDR3nt: TGTGCCAGCAGTTCTGGGGGCGGCTACACCTTC; CDR3aa: CASSSGGGYTF
v_gene: TRBV6-5; abundance: few; d_gene: .; j_gene: TRBJ1-1; CDR3nt: TGTGCCAGCAGCCGATCTGGTGAAGCTTTCTTT; CDR3aa: CASSRSGEAFF
v_gene: TRBV4-2; abundance: .; d_gene: TRBD2; j_gene: TRBJ2-2; CDR3nt: TGTGCCAGCAGCCAAGGGACTAGCGTGGTCACCGGGGAGCTGTTTTTT; CDR3aa: CASSQGTSVVTGELFF
v_gene: TRBV15; abundance: once; d_gene: TRBD1; j_gene: TRBJ1-1; CDR3nt: TGTGCCACCAGCAGAGGGCCAGGGGGCCTGAACACTGAAGCTTTCTTT; CDR3aa: CATSRGPGGLNTEAFF
v_gene: TRBV30; abundance: .; d_gene: .; j_gene: TRBJ2-1; CDR3nt: TGTGCCTGGAGTGTAGACCCCCCCGGCAATGAGCAGTTCTTC; CDR3aa: CAWSVDPPGNEQFF
v_gene: TRBV7-2; abundance: .; d_gene: .; j_gene: TRBJ1-1; CDR3nt: TGTGCCAGCAGCTTTCTTTTTGCTGAAGCTTTCTTT; CDR3aa: CASSFLFAEAFF
v_gene: TRBV27; abundance: .; d_gene: .; j_gene: TRBJ2-1; CDR3nt: TGTGCCAGCAGTTCACAGGGCTACAATGAGCAGTTCTTC; CDR3aa: CASSSQGYNEQFF
v_gene: TRBV2; abundance: once; d_gene: TRBD1; j_gene: TRBJ2-7; CDR3nt: TGTGCCAGCAGCCTCGACAGGGGATCCCCCTACGAGCAGTACTTC; CDR3aa: CASSLDRGSPYEQYF
v_gene: TRBV18; abundance: once; d_gene: .; j_gene: TRBJ1-4; CDR3nt: TGTGCCAGCTCACTGCGGGAGAATGAAAAACTGTTTTTT; CDR3aa: CASSLRENEKLFF
v_gene: TRBV30; abundance: .; d_gene: .; j_gene: TRBJ1-6; CDR3nt: TGTGCCTGGAGTCGCCCCGGGCTTTACCTCTCCTATAATTCACCCCTCCACTTT; CDR3aa: CAWSRPGLYLSYNSPLHF
v_gene: TRBV29-1; abundance: few; d_gene: .; j_gene: TRBJ1-3; CDR3nt: TGCAGCGTTGAGGCGCTGGGGAGGGGAAACACCATATATTTT; CDR3aa: CSVEALGRGNTIYF
v_gene: TRBV4-3; abundance: .; d_gene: .; j_gene: TRBJ2-3; CDR3nt: TGCGCCAGCAGCCAAGATGGGGACTCGTCACCCACAGATACGCAGTATTTT; CDR3aa: CASSQDGDSSPTDTQYF
v_gene: TRBV7-9; abundance: .; d_gene: .; j_gene: TRBJ2-2; CDR3nt: TGTGCCAGCAGCTTAGAGGTCATCGGCGGGGAGCTGTTTTTT; CDR3aa: CASSLEVIGGELFF
v_gene: TRBV6-5; abundance: .; d_gene: TRBD1; j_gene: TRBJ1-2; CDR3nt: TGTGCCAGCAGTTATTCGGACAGGGCTGACACTTATGGCTACACCTTC; CDR3aa: CASSYSDRADTYGYTF
v_gene: TRBV27; abundance: once; d_gene: .; j_gene: TRBJ1-5; CDR3nt: TGTGCCAGCAGTTTTAAGGGGCGGGATCAGCCCCAGCATTTT; CDR3aa: CASSFKGRDQPQHF
v_gene: TRBV2; abundance: .; d_gene: .; j_gene: TRBJ1-4; CDR3nt: TGTGCCAGCAGTGGCACTTTGATGGGCAAACTGTTTTTT; CDR3aa: CASSGTLMGKLFF
v_gene: TRBV6-6; abundance: .; d_gene: .; j_gene: TRBJ1-2; CDR3nt: TGTGCCAGCAGTTACTCCCCGGCGGAGGGCTACACCTTC; CDR3aa: CASSYSPAEGYTF
v_gene: TRBV7-3; abundance: .; d_gene: .; j_gene: TRBJ2-2; CDR3nt: TGTGCCAGCAGGATGGTTGGGACCGGGGAGCTGTTTTTT; CDR3aa: CASRMVGTGELFF
v_gene: TRBV18; abundance: .; d_gene: .; j_gene: TRBJ1-6; CDR3nt: TGTGCCAGCTCACCAGACCCTTCTTCACCCCTCCACTTT; CDR3aa: CASSPDPSSPLHF
v_gene: TRBV6-5; abundance: .; d_gene: .; j_gene: TRBJ2-6; CDR3nt: TGTGCCAGCAGTTTAGGGTCTGGGGCCAACGTCCTGACTTTC; CDR3aa: CASSLGSGANVLTF